This passage covers 6 T cell receptor beta chains from one sample sequenced in a study of human T cells and chemical hapten exposure. TCRdb reprocessed the RACE reads via MiXCR and lists one record per CDR3 protein. The sample has about 380,000 distinct CDR3 sequences; approximately 4.4% are singletons. The time point is: patch test 1, 2 weeks after DPC sensitization. Specified treatment: therapeutic diphenylcyclopropenone sensitization with weekly scalp DPC. Sample: whole blood, taken in connection with sensitization to the hapten diphenylcyclopropenone (DPC). The receptors come from a woman aged 45-65 years with alopecia areata. Some clones in this sample may be carry-over from other donors' samples.

This clonotype was counted between two and nine times. The chain employs TRBV6-5 and TRBJ2-5; D may be TRBD1 (5 bases). V lost 8 bases and J 2 bases, leaving 12 bases between the germline ends. The CDR3 loop spans 13 amino acids. Germline CDR1 reads MNHEY; CDR2 reads SVGAGI. The CDR3 loop reads CASARQGQETQYF. The CDR3 nucleotides are TGTGCCAGCGCGAGGCAGGGACAAGAGACCCAGTACTTC.

V is TRBV7-9 and J is TRBJ2-3; tentatively, D is TRBD1 or TRBD2 (6 bases each). This CDR3 has 15 residues. V was pared by 2 bases and J by 4 bases, with 13 bases between. Per the germline V gene, CDR1 is SEHNR and CDR2 is FQNEAQ (reference sequence). CDR3 bases: TGTGCCAGCAGCTTAAGGGGGGCGCATGCAGATACGCAGTATTTT. It is translated as CASSLRGAHADTQYF.

This clonotype has a count of ten or more. The V and J genes are TRBV5-6 and TRBJ2-1, with 7 bases identical to TRBD2. The junction had 11 bases not matched to a gene; V was cut back by 3 bases and J by 2 bases. CDR1 and CDR2 (germline): SGHDT, YYEEEE. There are 17 residues in the CDR3. CDR3: CASSSSSGPLTYNEQFF. DNA of the CDR3: TGTGCCAGCAGCTCGTCTAGCGGCCCTCTCACCTACAATGAGCAGTTCTTC.

This clonotype was detected many times. The CDR3 is CASITGTGVYEQYF. For the CDR3, the DNA is TGTGCCAGCATCACCGGGACAGGTGTCTACGAGCAGTACTTC. This chain uses TRBV5-5 with TRBJ2-7, with 8 positions matching TRBD1. The CDR3 sequence is 14 residues long. The V and J ends lost 6 bases and 3 bases, in that order; junction bases with no gene match: 8. Germline CDR1 is SGHKS and CDR2 is YYEKEE (reference sequence).

This clonotype turned up a few times. The DNA of the CDR3 is TGTGCCAGCAGCAAAGGCTGGACCCAAGGGGCAGATACGCAGTATTTT. Translating it yields CASSKGWTQGADTQYF. The chain is built from TRBV21-1 and TRBJ2-3; TRBD1, as called in the table, went unchecked against the DNA. TRBV21-1 is a recognized pseudogene. The CDR3 covers 16 residues.

In this sample, this clonotype turned up many times. The chain links TRBV5-6 to TRBJ2-1, with D maybe TRBD2 (7 bases). V was trimmed by 3 bases and J by 6 bases, leaving 13 bases between them. This CDR3 comprises 14 residues. Germline V gene lookup returns CDR1 SGHDT and CDR2 YYEEEE. CDR3 in amino acids: CASSYGLGGNEQFF. DNA for the CDR3: TGTGCCAGCAGCTACGGACTAGGGGGCAATGAGCAGTTCTTC.